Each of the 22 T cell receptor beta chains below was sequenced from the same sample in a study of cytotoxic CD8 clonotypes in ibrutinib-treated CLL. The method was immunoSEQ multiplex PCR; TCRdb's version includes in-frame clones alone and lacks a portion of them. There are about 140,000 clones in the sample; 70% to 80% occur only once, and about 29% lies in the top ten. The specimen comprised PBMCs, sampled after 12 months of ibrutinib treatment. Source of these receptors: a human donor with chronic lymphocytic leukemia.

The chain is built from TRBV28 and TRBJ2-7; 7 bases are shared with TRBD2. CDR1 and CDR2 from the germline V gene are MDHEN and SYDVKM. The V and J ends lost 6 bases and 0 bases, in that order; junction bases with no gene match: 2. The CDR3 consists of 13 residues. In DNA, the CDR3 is TGTGCCAGCAGGGGAGGGAGCTCCTACGAGCAGTACTTC. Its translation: CASRGGSSYEQYF.

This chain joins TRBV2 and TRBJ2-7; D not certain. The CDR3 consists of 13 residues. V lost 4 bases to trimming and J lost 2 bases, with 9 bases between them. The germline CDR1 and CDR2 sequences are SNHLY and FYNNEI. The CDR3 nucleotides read TGTGCCAGCAGTGGAGACCGAGCCTACGAGCAGTACTTC. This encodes CASSGDRAYEQYF.

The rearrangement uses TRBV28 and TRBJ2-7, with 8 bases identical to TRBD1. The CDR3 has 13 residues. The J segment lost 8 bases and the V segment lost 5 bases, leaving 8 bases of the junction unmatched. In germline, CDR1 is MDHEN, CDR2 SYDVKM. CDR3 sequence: CASSHGQGKKQYF. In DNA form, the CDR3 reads TGTGCCAGCAGTCACGGACAGGGTAAGAAGCAGTACTTC. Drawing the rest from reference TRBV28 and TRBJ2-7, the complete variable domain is DVKVTQSSRYLVKRTGEKVFLECVQDMDHENMFWYRQDPGLGLRLIYFSYDVKMKEKGDIPEGYSVSREKKERFSLILESASTNQTSMYLCASSHGQGKKQYFGPGTRLTVT.

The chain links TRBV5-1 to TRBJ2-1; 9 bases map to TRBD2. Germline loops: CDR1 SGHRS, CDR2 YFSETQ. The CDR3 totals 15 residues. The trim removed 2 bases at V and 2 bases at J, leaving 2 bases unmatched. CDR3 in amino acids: CASSLAGGTYNEQFF. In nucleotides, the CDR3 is TGCGCCAGCAGCTTAGCGGGAGGAACCTACAATGAGCAGTTCTTC.

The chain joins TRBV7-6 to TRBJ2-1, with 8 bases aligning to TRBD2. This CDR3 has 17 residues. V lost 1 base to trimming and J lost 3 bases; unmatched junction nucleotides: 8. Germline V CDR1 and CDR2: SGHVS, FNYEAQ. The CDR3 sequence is CASSLVQAGVVYNEQFF. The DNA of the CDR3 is TGTGCCAGCAGCTTAGTCCAAGCGGGAGTAGTCTACAATGAGCAGTTCTTC.

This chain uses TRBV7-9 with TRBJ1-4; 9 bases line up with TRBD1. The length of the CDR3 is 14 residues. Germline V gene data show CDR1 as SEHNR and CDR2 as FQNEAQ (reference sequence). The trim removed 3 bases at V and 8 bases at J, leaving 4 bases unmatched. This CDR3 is CASSLGQGREKLFF. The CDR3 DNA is TGTGCCAGCAGCTTGGGACAGGGTCGGGAAAAACTGTTTTTT.

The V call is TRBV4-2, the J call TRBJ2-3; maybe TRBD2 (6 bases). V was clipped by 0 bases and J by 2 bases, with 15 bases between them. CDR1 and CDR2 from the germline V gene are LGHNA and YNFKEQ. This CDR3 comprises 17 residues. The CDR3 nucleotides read TGTGCCAGCAGCCAAGATCTCAGGGACTCCTACACAGATACGCAGTATTTT. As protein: CASSQDLRDSYTDTQYF.

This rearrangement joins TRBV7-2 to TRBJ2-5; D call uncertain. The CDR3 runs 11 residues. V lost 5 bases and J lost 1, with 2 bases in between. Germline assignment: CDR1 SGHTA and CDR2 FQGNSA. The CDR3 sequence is CASSVQETQYF. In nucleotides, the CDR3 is TGTGCCAGCAGCGTCCAAGAGACCCAGTACTTC.

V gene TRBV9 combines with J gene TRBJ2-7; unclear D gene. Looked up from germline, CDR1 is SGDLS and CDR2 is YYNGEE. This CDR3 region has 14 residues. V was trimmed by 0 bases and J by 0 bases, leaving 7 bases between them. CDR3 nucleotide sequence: TGTGCCAGCAGCGTAGACACGACCTCCTACGAGCAGTACTTC. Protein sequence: CASSVDTTSYEQYF.

CDR3 residues: CASRTGTVNSPLHF. In nucleotides, the CDR3 is TGCGCCAGCAGAACCGGGACGGTTAATTCACCCCTCCACTTT. The chain links TRBV10-2 to TRBJ1-6; TRBD1 is a possible D gene (5 bases). The germline V and J ends were trimmed by 6 bases and 6 bases, with 12 bases remaining between them. Germline values: CDR1 WSHSY, CDR2 SAAADI. The CDR3 has 14 amino acids.

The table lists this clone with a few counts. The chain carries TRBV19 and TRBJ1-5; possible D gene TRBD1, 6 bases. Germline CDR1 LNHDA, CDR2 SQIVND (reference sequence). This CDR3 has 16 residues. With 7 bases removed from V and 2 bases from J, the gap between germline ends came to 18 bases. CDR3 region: CASNSHRVDRNQPQHF. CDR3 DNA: TGTGCCAGTAACTCCCACAGGGTCGATCGCAATCAGCCCCAGCATTTT.

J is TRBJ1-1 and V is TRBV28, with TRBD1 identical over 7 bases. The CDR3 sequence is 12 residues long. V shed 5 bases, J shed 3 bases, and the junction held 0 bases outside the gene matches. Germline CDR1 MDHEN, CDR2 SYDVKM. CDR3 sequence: CASSQGDTEAFF. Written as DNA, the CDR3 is TGTGCCAGCAGTCAGGGGGACACTGAAGCTTTCTTT.

For the CDR3, the DNA is TGTGCCAGCTCACCTTCGCTTGGCGGGGGGGCCCCAGATACGCAGTATTTT. As protein: CASSPSLGGGAPDTQYF. The gene calls are TRBV18 and TRBJ2-3; TRBD2 aligns across 9 bases. Germline lookup yields CDR1 KGHSH and CDR2 LQKENI. The trim removed 3 bases at V and 4 bases at J, leaving 11 bases unmatched. The CDR3 has 17 amino acids.

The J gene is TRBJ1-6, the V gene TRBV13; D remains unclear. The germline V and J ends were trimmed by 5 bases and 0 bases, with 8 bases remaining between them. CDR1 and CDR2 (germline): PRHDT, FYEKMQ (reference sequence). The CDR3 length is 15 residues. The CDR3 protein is CASSPMSSYNSPLHF. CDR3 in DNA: TGTGCCAGCAGCCCCATGAGCTCCTATAATTCACCCCTCCACTTT.

The CDR3 loop is CASSIVHDTQYF. CDR3 nucleotide sequence: TGTGCCAGTAGTATAGTCCATGATACGCAGTATTTT. The J gene is TRBJ2-3, the V gene TRBV19; no definite D call. V was trimmed by 1 base and J by 6 bases, leaving 5 bases between them. Germline loops: CDR1 LNHDA, CDR2 SQIVND (reference sequence). This CDR3 spans 12 amino acids.

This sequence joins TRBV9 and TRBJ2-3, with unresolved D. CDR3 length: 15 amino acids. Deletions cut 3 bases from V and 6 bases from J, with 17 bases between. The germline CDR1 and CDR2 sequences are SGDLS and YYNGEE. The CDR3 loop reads CASSEVGGSWDTQYF. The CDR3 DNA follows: TGTGCCAGCAGCGAGGTGGGCGGTTCTTGGGATACGCAGTATTTT.

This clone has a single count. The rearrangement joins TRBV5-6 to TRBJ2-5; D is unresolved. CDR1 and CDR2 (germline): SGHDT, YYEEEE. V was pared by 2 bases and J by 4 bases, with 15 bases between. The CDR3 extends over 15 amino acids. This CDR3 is CASSFHLEPGETQYF. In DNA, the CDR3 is TGTGCCAGCAGCTTCCACCTGGAACCCGGAGAGACCCAGTACTTC.

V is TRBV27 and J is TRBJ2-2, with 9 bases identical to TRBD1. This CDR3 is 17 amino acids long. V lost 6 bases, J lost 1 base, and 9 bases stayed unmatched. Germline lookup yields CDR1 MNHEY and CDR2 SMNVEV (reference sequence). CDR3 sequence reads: CASSRQGGFLNTGELFF. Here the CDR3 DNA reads TGTGCCAGCAGCCGACAGGGGGGATTTTTGAACACCGGGGAGCTGTTTTTT.

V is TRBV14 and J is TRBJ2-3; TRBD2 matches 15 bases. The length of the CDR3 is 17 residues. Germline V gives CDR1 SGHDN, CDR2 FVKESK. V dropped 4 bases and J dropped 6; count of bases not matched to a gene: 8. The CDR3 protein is CASSPPGLAGGGDTQYF. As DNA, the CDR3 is TGTGCCAGCAGCCCGCCGGGACTAGCGGGAGGAGGTGATACGCAGTATTTT.

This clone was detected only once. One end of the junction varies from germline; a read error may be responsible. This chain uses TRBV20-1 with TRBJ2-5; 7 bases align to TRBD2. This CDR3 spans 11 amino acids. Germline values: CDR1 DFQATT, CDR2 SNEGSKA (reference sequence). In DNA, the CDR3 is TGTCGGGGGGTGGGGCAAGAGACCCAGTACTTC. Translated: CRGVGQETQYF.

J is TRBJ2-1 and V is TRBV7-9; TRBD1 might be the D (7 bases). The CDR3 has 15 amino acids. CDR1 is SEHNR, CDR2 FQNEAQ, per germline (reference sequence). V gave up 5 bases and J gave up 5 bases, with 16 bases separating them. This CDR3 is CASSPQGGLHNEQFF. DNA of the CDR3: TGTGCCAGCAGCCCGCAGGGGGGACTCCACAATGAGCAGTTCTTC. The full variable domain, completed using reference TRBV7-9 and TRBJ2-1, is DTGVSQNPRHKITKRGQNVTFRCDPISEHNRLYWYRQTLGQGPEFLTYFQNEAQLEKSRLLSDRFSAERPKGSFSTLEIQRTEQGDSAMYLCASSPQGGLHNEQFFGPGTRLTVL.

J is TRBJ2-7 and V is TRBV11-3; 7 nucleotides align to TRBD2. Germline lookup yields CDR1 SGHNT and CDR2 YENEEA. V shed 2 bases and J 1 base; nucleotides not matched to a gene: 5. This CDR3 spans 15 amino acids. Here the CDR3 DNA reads TGTGCCAGCAGCTTAAATGCAGCGGGATCCTACGAGCAGTACTTC. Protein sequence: CASSLNAAGSYEQYF.